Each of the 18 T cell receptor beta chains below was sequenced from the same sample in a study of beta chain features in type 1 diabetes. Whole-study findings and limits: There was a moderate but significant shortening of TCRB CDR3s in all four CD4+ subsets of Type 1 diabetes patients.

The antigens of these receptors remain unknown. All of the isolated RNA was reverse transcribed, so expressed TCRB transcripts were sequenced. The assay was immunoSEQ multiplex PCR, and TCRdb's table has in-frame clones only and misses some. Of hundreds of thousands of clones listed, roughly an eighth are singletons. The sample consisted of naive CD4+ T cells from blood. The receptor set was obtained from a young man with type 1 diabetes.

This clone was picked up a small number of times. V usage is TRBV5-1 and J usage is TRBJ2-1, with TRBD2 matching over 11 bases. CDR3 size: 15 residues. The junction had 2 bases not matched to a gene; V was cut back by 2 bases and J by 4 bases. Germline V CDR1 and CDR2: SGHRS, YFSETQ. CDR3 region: CASSLLAGDYNEQFF. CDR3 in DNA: TGCGCCAGCAGCTTACTAGCGGGGGATTACAATGAGCAGTTCTTC.

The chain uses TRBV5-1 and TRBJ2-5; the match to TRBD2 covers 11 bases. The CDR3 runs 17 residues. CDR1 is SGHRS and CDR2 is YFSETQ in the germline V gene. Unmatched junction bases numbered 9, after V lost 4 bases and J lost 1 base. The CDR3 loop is CASSPPGLAEAQETQYF. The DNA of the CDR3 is TGCGCCAGCAGCCCACCGGGACTAGCGGAGGCCCAAGAGACCCAGTACTTC.

CDR3 loop: CSVIAGQPGYGYTF. The CDR3 DNA reads as TGCAGCGTTATCGCCGGACAGCCAGGCTATGGCTACACCTTC. This chain uses TRBV29-1 with TRBJ1-2; D perhaps matches TRBD1 (6 bases). The CDR3 is 14 residues long. In germline, CDR1 is SQVTM, CDR2 ANQGSEA. With 5 bases removed from V and 4 bases from J, the gap between germline ends came to 17 bases. Based on the CDR3 plus reference TRBV29-1 and TRBJ1-2, the full variable domain is SAVISQKPSRDICQRGTSLTIQCQVDSQVTMMFWYRQQPGQSLTLIATANQGSEATYESGFVIDKFPISRPNLTFSTLTVSNMSPEDSSIYLCSVIAGQPGYGYTFGSGTRLTVV.

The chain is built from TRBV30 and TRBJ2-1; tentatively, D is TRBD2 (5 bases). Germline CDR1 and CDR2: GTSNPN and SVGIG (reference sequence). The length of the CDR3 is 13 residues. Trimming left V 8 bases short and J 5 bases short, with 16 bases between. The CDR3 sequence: CAGGLVGHNEQFF. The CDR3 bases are TGTGCCGGAGGCCTCGTCGGCCACAATGAGCAGTTCTTC.

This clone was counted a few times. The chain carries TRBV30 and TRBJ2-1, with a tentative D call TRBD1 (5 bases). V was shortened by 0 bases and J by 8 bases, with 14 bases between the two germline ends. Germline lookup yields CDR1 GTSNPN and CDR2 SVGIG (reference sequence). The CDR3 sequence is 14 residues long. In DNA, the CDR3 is TGTGCCTGGAGTGTACTTCAGGGAAAGCATGAGCAGTTCTTC. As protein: CAWSVLQGKHEQFF.

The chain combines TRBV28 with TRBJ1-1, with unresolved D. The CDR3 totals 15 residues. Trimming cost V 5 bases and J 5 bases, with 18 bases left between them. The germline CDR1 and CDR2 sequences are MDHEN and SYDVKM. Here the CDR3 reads CASSPPSNGRTEAFF. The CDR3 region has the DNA TGTGCCAGCAGTCCGCCCTCTAATGGGAGGACTGAAGCTTTCTTT. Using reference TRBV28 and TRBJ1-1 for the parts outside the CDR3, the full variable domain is DVKVTQSSRYLVKRTGEKVFLECVQDMDHENMFWYRQDPGLGLRLIYFSYDVKMKEKGDIPEGYSVSREKKERFSLILESASTNQTSMYLCASSPPSNGRTEAFFGQGTRLTVV.

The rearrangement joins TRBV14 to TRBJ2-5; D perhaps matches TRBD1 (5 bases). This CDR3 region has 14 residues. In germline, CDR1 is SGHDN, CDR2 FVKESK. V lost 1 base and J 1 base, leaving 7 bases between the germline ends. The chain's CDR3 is CASSQVRVQETQYF. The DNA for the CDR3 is TGTGCCAGCAGCCAAGTCAGGGTCCAAGAGACCCAGTACTTC.

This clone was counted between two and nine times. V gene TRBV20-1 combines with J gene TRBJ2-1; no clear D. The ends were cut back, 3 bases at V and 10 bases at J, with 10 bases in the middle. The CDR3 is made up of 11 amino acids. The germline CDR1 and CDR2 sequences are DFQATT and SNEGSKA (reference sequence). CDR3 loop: CSASLLSEQFF. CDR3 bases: TGCAGTGCTAGCTTACTATCCGAGCAGTTCTTC.

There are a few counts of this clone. In DNA, the CDR3 is TGTGCCAGCAGTGATGGACTTACAGGGGGCGCGTCGGCTTTCTTT. This translates into CASSDGLTGGASAFF. The chain links TRBV6-1 to TRBJ1-1; 9 bases line up with TRBD1. The V gene end was trimmed by 3 bases and the J gene end by 11 bases; junction bases not matched to a gene: 13. Germline V gene data show CDR1 as MNHNS and CDR2 as SASEGT. The CDR3 length is 15 residues.

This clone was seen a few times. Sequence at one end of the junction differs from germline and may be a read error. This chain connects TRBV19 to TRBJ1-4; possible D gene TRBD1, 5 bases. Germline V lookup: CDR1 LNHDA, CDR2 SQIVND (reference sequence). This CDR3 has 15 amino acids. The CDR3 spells CASLPGPLVNAKLFF. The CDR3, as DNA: TGTGCCAGCCTACCGGGACCCTTAGTTAATGCAAAACTGTTTTTT.

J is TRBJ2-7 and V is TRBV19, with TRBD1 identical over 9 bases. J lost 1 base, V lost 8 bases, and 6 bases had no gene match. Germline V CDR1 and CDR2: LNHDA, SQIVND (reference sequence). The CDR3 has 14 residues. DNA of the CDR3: TGTGCCAGTGGGGTAGACAGGGGGTCCTACGAGCAGTACTTC. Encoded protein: CASGVDRGSYEQYF.

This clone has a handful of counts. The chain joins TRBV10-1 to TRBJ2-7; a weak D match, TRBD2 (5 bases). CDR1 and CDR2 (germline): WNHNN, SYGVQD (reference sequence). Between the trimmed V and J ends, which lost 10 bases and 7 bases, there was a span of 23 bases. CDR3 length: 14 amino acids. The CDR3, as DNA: TGCGCCACCATAGGACTTTCTACGTGTCGTGAGCAGTACTTC. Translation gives CATIGLSTCREQYF.

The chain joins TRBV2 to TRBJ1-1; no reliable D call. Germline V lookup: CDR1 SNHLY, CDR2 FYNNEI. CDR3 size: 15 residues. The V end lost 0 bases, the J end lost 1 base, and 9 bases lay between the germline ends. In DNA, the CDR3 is TGTGCCAGCAGTGAAGCGCAGACAACGAACACTGAAGCTTTCTTT. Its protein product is CASSEAQTTNTEAFF.

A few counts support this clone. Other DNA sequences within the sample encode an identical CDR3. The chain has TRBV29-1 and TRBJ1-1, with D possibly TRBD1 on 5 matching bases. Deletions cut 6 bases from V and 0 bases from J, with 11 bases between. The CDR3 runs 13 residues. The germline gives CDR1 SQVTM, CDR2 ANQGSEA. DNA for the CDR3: TGCAGCGTAACGGGACGGATGAACACTGAAGCTTTCTTT. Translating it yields CSVTGRMNTEAFF.

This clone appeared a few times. CDR3 sequence (DNA): TGTGCCAGCGGTAATAAAGCTAACTATGGCTACACCTTC. Protein sequence: CASGNKANYGYTF. The chain combines TRBV6-6 with TRBJ1-2; D gene unclear. Trimming removed 8 bases from V and 0 bases from J, with 10 bases in between. Germline-derived CDR1 and CDR2 are MNHNY and SVGAGI (reference sequence). The CDR3 is 13 residues long.

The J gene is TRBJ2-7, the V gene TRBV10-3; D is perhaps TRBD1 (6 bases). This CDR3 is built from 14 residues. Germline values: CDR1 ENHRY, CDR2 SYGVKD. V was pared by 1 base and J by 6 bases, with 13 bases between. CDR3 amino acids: CAISELRTGREQYF. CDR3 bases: TGTGCCATCAGTGAGTTGCGCACAGGGCGCGAGCAGTACTTC.

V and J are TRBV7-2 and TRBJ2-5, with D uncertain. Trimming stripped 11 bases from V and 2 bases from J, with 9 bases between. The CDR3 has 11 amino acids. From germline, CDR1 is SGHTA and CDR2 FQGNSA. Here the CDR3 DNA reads TGTGCCTCGGGCTTACAAGAGACCCAGTACTTC. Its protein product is CASGLQETQYF.

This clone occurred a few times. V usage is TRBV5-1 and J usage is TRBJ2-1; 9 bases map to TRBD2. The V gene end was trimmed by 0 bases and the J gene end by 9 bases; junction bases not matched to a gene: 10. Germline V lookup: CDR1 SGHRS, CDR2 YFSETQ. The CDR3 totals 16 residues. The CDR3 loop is CASSLALIAGAAEQFF. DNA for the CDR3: TGCGCCAGCAGCTTGGCCCTGATAGCGGGGGCGGCTGAGCAGTTCTTC.